Following are 11 T cell receptor beta chains from one sample sequenced in a study of T-cell memory formation after mild COVID-19. TCRdb processed the 5' RACE reads anew with MiXCR; each CDR3 protein has one entry. This sample has roughly 99,000 distinct CDR3 sequences; around 15% occur once, and the top ten carry around two fifths. The specimen was PBMCs or a T cell subset sorted from them (not recorded which). The source is a man younger than 35 who had mild COVID-19 (a few samples of this study predate the infection). Cell type and time point are not known.

This clonotype was observed many times. The chain has TRBV5-4 and TRBJ1-1; 7 nucleotides line up with TRBD1. Germline-derived CDR1 and CDR2 are SGHNT and YYREEE (reference sequence). There are 14 residues in the CDR3. With 3 bases clipped from V and 4 bases from J, the junction kept 6 bases outside the gene matches. The CDR3 protein is CASSWSGQLTEAFF. The CDR3 DNA reads TGTGCCAGCAGCTGGTCGGGACAGCTCACTGAAGCTTTCTTT.

V and J are TRBV4-3 and TRBJ1-1, with TRBD1 matching 7 bases. Per germline, CDR1 LGHNA and CDR2 YSLEER. V gave up 4 bases and J gave up 3 bases; unmatched junction bases: 8. The CDR3 runs 15 residues. In DNA, the CDR3 is TGCGCCAGCAGCCTGAACACAGGGGCGGACACTGAAGCTTTCTTT. This gives the protein CASSLNTGADTEAFF.

The genes are TRBV9 and TRBJ1-1; 10 positions agree with TRBD1. This CDR3 is built from 15 residues. In germline, CDR1 is SGDLS, CDR2 YYNGEE. Germline trimming cut 3 bases from V and 4 bases from J; bases unmatched to any gene: 6. CDR3 nucleotides: TGTGCCAGCAGCGCTCGGGACAGGGGTGGCACTGAAGCTTTCTTT. This encodes CASSARDRGGTEAFF.

This clonotype was counted a few times. The chain carries TRBV2 and TRBJ2-1, with 7 bases matching TRBD1. This CDR3 spans 15 amino acids. The germline gives CDR1 SNHLY, CDR2 FYNNEI. V lost 6 bases to trimming and J lost 5 bases; unmatched junction nucleotides: 10. The CDR3 loop reads CASRATGSGHNEQFF. CDR3 nucleotides: TGTGCCAGCAGGGCGACAGGGTCGGGCCACAATGAGCAGTTCTTC. The variable domain in full, with the rest retrieved from reference TRBV2 and TRBJ2-1, is EPEVTQTPSHQVTQMGQEVILRCVPISNHLYFYWYRQILGQKVEFLVSFYNNEISEKSEIFDDQFSVERPDGSNFTLKIRSTKLEDSAMYFCASRATGSGHNEQFFGPGTRLTVL.

This chain joins TRBV7-9 and TRBJ1-4; a weak D match, TRBD1 (5 bases). CDR1 and CDR2 from the germline V gene are SEHNR and FQNEAQ (reference sequence). The CDR3 loop spans 15 amino acids. The V gene lost 2 bases and the J gene lost 8 bases, with 15 bases spanning the gap. CDR3 protein: CASSLTQQGWEKLFF. CDR3 nucleotide sequence: TGTGCCAGCAGCTTAACCCAGCAGGGTTGGGAAAAACTGTTTTTT.

This clonotype was found a few times. The rearrangement uses TRBV6-5 and TRBJ1-1, with no clear D. The CDR3 spans 13 residues. Trimming pared 6 bases from V and 1 base from J, leaving 9 bases between. The germline CDR1 and CDR2 sequences are MNHEY and SVGAGI. The CDR3 reads CASRETGNTEAFF. In DNA form, the CDR3 reads TGTGCCAGCAGAGAAACCGGGAACACTGAAGCTTTCTTT.

This clonotype was observed a few times. The chain joins TRBV5-1 to TRBJ2-7, with TRBD2 matching 8 bases. V was clipped by 7 bases and J by 5 bases; unmatched bases: 8. The CDR3 has 13 residues. CDR1 SGHRS and CDR2 YFSETQ come from the germline V gene. The CDR3 nucleotides read TGCGCCAGCCGGATTAGCGGGGCCCACGAGCAGTACGTC. Protein sequence: CASRISGAHEQYV.

This clonotype was seen only a few times. CDR3 region: CASSSPGGTYNEQFF. In DNA form, the CDR3 reads TGTGCCAGCAGCTCTCCCGGGGGGACCTACAATGAGCAGTTCTTC. V usage is TRBV9 and J usage is TRBJ2-1; 7 bases align to TRBD2. Germline CDR1 SGDLS, CDR2 YYNGEE. CDR3 length: 15 amino acids. V was pared by 4 bases and J by 2 bases, with 6 bases of the junction left unmatched. The full variable domain, with the rest looked up from reference TRBV9 and TRBJ2-1, is DSGVTQTPKHLITATGQRVTLRCSPRSGDLSVYWYQQSLDQGLQFLIQYYNGEERAKGNILERFSAQQFPDLHSELNLSSLELGDSALYFCASSSPGGTYNEQFFGPGTRLTVL.

V gene TRBV24-1 combines with J gene TRBJ2-3; 7 positions match TRBD2. The CDR3 has 15 residues. Unmatched junction bases numbered 7, after V lost 7 bases and J lost 1 base. CDR1 and CDR2 from the germline V gene are KGHDR and SFDVKD. The CDR3 bases are TGTGCCACCAGCCTAACGAGCGGGGGCACAGATACGCAGTATTTT. Translation gives CATSLTSGGTDTQYF.

The rearrangement uses TRBV5-4 and TRBJ1-1, with 9 bases that match TRBD1. Germline values: CDR1 SGHNT, CDR2 YYREEE (reference sequence). The V segment lost 2 bases and the J segment 5 bases; nucleotides outside the gene matches: 4. The CDR3 totals 14 residues. The CDR3, as DNA: TGTGCCAGCAGCTTCAGACAGGGGGGGACTGAAGCTTTCTTT. This translates into CASSFRQGGTEAFF.

Many counts were recorded for this clonotype. The chain employs TRBV5-1 and TRBJ2-1; D remains ambiguous. Between the trimmed V and J ends, which lost 3 bases and 5 bases, there was a span of 6 bases. CDR3 length equals 12 residues. Germline assignment: CDR1 SGHRS and CDR2 YFSETQ. The CDR3 bases are TGCGCCAGCAGCTCTTCGGACAATGAGCAGTTCTTC. Residues: CASSSSDNEQFF.